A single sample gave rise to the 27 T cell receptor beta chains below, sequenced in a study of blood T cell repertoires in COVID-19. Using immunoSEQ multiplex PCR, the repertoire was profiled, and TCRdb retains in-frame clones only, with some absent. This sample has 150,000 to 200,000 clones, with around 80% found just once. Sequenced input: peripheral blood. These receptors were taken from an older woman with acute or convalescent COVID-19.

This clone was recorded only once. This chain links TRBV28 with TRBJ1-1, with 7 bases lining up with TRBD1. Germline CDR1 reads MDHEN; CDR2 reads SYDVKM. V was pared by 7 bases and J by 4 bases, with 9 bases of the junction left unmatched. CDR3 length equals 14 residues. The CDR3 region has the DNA TGTGCCAGCACCATTAGGGGGCGCATCACTGAAGCTTTCTTT. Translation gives CASTIRGRITEAFF.

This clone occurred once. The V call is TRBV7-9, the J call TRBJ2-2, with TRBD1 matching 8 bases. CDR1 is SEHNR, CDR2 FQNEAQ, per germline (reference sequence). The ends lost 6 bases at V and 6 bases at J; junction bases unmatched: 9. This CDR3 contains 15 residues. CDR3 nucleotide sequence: TGTGCCAGCAGACCCGACAGGGGAGGCGCCGGGGAGCTGTTTTTT. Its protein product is CASRPDRGGAGELFF. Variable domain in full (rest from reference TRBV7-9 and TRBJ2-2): DTGVSQNPRHKITKRGQNVTFRCDPISEHNRLYWYRQTLGQGPEFLTYFQNEAQLEKSRLLSDRFSAERPKGSFSTLEIQRTEQGDSAMYLCASRPDRGGAGELFFGEGSRLTVL.

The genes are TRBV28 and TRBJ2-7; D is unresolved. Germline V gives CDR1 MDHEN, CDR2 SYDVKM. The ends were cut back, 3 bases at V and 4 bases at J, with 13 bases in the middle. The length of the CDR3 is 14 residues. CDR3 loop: CASSFWQESYEQYF. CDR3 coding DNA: TGTGCCAGCAGTTTTTGGCAGGAAAGTTACGAGCAGTACTTC.

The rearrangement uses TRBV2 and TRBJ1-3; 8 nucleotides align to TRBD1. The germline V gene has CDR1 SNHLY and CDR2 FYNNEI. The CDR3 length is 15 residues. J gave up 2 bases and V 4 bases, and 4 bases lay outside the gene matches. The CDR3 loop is CASSGQGRAGNTIYF. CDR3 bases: TGTGCCAGCAGTGGACAGGGGAGGGCTGGAAACACCATATATTTT.

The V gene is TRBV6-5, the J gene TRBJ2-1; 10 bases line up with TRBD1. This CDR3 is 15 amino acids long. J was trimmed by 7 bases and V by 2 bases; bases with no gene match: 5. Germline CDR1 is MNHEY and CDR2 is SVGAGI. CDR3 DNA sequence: TGTGCCAGCAGTTACGACGGGACAGGGGAGAATGAGCAGTTCTTC. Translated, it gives CASSYDGTGENEQFF.

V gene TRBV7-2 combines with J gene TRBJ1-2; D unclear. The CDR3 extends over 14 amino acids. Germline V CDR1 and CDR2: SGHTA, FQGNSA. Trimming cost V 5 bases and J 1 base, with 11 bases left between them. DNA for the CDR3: TGTGCCAGCAGCCCTACTATCAGTAACTATGGCTACACCTTC. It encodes CASSPTISNYGYTF.

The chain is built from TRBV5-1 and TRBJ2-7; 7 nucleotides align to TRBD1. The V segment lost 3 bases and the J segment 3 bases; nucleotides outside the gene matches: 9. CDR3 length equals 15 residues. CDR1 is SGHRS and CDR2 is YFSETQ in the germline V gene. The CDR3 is CASSSGTGQFYEQYF. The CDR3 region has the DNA TGCGCCAGCAGCTCCGGGACGGGACAGTTCTACGAGCAGTACTTC.

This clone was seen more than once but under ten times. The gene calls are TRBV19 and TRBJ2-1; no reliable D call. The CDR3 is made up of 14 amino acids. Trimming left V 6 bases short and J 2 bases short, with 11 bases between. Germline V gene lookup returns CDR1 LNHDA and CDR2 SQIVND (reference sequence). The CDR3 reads CASRGDIPYNEQFF. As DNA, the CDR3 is TGTGCCAGTAGGGGCGATATTCCCTACAATGAGCAGTTCTTC.

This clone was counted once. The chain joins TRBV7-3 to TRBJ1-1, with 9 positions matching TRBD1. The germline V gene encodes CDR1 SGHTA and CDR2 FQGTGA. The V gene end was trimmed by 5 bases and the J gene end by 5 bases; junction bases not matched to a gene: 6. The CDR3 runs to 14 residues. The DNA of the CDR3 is TGTGCCAGCAGCCCCCTACAGGGGGCGACTGAAGCTTTCTTT. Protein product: CASSPLQGATEAFF.

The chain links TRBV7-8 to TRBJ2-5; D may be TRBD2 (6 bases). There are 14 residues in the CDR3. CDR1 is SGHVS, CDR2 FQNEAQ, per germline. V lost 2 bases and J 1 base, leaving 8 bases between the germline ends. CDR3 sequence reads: CASSLRDFQETQYF. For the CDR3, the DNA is TGTGCCAGCAGCTTAAGGGACTTCCAAGAGACCCAGTACTTC.

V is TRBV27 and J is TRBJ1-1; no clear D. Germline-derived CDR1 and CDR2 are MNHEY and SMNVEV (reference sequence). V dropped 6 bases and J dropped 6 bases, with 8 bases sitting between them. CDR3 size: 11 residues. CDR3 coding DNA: TGTGCCAGCAGGTGGCGGGCTGAAGCTTTCTTT. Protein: CASRWRAEAFF.

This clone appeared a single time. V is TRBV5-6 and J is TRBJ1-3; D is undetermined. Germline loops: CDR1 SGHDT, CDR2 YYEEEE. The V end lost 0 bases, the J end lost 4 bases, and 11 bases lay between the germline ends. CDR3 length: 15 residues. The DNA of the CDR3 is TGTGCCAGCAGCTTGGGTCCGGTAACCGGAAACACCATATATTTT. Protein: CASSLGPVTGNTIYF.

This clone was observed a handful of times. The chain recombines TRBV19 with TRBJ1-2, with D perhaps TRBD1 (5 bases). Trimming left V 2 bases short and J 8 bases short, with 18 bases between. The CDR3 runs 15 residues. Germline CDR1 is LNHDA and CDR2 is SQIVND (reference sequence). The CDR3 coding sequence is TGTGCCAGTAGTATAACGGGGGACTTGCGGTTCGGCTACACCTTC. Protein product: CASSITGDLRFGYTF.

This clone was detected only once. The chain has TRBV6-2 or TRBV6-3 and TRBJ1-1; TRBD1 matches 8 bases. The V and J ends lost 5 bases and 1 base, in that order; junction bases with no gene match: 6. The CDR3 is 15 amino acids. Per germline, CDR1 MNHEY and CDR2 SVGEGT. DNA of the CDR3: TGTGCCAGCAGTGTACGGGACAGGCAGAACACTGAAGCTTTCTTT. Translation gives CASSVRDRQNTEAFF.

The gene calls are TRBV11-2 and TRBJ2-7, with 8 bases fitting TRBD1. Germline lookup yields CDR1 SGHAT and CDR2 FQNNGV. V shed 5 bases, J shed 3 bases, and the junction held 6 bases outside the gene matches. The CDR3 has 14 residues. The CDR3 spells CASSLNRGDYEQYF. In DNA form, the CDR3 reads TGTGCCAGCAGCCTTAACAGGGGGGACTACGAGCAGTACTTC. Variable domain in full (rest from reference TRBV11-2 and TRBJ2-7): EAGVAQSPRYKIIEKRQSVAFWCNPISGHATLYWYQQILGQGPKLLIQFQNNGVVDDSQLPKDRFSAERLKGVDSTLKIQPAKLEDSAVYLCASSLNRGDYEQYFGPGTRLTVT.

CDR3 protein: CSVEGTGIYGYTF. DNA of the CDR3: TGCAGCGTTGAAGGGACAGGTATCTATGGCTACACCTTC. The gene calls are TRBV29-1 and TRBJ1-2, with TRBD1 matching over 7 bases. Germline CDR1 reads SQVTM; CDR2 reads ANQGSEA. Trimming removed 1 base from V and 4 bases from J; junction bases left unmatched: 3. The CDR3 is made up of 13 amino acids. Full variable domain (remainder filled in from reference TRBV29-1 and TRBJ1-2): SAVISQKPSRDICQRGTSLTIQCQVDSQVTMMFWYRQQPGQSLTLIATANQGSEATYESGFVIDKFPISRPNLTFSTLTVSNMSPEDSSIYLCSVEGTGIYGYTFGSGTRLTVV.

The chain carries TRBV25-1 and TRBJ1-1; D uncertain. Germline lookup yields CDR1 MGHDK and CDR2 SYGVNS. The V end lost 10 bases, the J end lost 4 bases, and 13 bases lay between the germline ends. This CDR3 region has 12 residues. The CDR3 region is CATRNSGTEAFF. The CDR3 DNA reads TGTGCCACCCGGAACAGCGGCACTGAAGCTTTCTTT.

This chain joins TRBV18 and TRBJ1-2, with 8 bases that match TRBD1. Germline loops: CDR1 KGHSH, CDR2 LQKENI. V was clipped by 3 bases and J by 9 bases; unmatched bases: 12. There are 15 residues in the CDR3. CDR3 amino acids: CASSPPFGTGGSYTF. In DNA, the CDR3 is TGTGCCAGCTCACCCCCATTCGGGACAGGAGGGAGCTACACCTTC. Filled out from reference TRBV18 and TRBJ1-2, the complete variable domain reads NAGVMQNPRHLVRRRGQEARLRCSPMKGHSHVYWYRQLPEEGLKFMVYLQKENIIDESGMPKERFSAEFPKEGPSILRIQQVVRGDSAAYFCASSPPFGTGGSYTFGSGTRLTVV.

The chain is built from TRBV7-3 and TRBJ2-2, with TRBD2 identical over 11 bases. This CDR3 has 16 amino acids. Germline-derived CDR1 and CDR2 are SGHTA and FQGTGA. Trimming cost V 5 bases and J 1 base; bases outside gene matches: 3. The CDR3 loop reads CASSPGLAGNTGELFF. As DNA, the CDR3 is TGTGCCAGCAGCCCCGGACTAGCGGGGAACACCGGGGAGCTGTTTTTT.

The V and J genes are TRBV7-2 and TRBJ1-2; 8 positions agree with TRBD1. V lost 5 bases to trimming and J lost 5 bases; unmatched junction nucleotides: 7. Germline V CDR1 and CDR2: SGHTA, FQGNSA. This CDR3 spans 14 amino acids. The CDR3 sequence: CASSPGTGQYGYTF. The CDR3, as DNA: TGTGCCAGCAGCCCCGGGACAGGCCAGTATGGCTACACCTTC.

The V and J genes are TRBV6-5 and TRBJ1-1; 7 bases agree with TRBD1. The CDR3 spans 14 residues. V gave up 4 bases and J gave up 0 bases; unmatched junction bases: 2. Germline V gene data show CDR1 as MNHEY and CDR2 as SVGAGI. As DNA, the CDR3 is TGTGCCAGCAGTTGGGGACAGTTGAACACTGAAGCTTTCTTT. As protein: CASSWGQLNTEAFF.

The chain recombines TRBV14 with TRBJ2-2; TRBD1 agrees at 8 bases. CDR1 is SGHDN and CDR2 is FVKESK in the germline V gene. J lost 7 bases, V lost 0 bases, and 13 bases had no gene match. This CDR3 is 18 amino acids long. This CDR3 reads CASSQERGQDRGDGELFF. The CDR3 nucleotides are TGTGCCAGCAGCCAAGAGCGGGGACAGGATAGAGGGGACGGGGAGCTGTTTTTT. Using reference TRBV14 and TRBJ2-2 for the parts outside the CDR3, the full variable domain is EAGVTQFPSHSVIEKGQTVTLRCDPISGHDNLYWYRRVMGKEIKFLLHFVKESKQDESGMPNNRFLAERTGGTYSTLKVQPAELEDSGVYFCASSQERGQDRGDGELFFGEGSRLTVL.

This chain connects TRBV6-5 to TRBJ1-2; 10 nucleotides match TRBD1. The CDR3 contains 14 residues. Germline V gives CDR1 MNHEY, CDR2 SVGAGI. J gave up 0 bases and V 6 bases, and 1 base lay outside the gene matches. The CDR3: CASRGTGANYGYTF. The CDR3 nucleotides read TGTGCCAGCAGAGGGACAGGGGCTAACTATGGCTACACCTTC.

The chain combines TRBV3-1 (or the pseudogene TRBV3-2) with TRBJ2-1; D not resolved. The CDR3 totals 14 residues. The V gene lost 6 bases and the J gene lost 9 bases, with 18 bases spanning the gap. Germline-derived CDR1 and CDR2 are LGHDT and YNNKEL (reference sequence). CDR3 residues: CASRLDPLRGEQFF. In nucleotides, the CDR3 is TGTGCCAGCAGACTCGACCCGTTGCGCGGTGAGCAGTTCTTC.

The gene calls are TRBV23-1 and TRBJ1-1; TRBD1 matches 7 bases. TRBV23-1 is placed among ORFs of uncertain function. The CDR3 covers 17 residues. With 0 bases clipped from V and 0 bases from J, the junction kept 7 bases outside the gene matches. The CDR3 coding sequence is TGCGCCAGCAGTCAATCTACCGGGACAGAGCTGAACACTGAAGCTTTCTTT. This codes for CASSQSTGTELNTEAFF.

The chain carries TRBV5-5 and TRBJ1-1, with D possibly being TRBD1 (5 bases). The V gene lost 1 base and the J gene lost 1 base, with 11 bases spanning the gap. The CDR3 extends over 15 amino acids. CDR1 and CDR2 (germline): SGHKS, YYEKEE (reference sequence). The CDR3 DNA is TGTGCCAGCAGCTTGCCGAACACAGGGAACACTGAAGCTTTCTTT. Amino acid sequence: CASSLPNTGNTEAFF.

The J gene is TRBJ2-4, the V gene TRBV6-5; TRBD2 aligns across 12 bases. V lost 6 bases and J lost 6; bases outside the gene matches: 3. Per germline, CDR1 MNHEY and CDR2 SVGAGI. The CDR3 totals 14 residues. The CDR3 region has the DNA TGTGCCAGCAGGACGGGACTAGCGGGAAACATTCAGTACTTC. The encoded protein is CASRTGLAGNIQYF.